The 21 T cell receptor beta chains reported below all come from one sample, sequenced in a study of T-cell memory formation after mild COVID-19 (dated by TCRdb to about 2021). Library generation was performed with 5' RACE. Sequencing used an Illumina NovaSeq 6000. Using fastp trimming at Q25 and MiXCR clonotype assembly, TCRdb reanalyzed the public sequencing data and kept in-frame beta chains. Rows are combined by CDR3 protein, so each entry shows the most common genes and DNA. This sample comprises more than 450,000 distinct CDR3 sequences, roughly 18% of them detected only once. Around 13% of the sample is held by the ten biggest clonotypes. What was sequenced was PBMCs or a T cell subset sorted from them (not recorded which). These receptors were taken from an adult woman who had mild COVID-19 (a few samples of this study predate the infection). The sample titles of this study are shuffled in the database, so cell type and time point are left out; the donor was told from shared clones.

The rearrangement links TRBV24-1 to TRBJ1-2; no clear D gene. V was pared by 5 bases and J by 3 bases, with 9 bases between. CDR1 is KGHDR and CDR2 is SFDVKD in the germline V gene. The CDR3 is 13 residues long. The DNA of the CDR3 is TGTGCCACCAGTGCAAGTCGTGACTATGGCTACACCTTC. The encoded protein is CATSASRDYGYTF.

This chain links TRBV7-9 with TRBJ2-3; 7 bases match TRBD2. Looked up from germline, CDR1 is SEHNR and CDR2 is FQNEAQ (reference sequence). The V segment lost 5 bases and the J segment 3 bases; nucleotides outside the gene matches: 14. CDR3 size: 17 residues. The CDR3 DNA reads TGTGCCAGCAGCATAAAAGTGAGGCGGGAGCGGACAGATACGCAGTATTTT. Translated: CASSIKVRRERTDTQYF. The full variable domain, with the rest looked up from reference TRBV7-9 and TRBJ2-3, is DTGVSQNPRHKITKRGQNVTFRCDPISEHNRLYWYRQTLGQGPEFLTYFQNEAQLEKSRLLSDRFSAERPKGSFSTLEIQRTEQGDSAMYLCASSIKVRRERTDTQYFGPGTRLTVL.

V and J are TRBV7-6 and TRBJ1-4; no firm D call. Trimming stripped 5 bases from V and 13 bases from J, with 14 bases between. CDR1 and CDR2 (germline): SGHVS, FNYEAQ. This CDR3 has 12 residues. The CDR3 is CASSRWREGLFF. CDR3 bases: TGTGCCAGCAGCCGTTGGCGAGAAGGACTGTTTTTT.

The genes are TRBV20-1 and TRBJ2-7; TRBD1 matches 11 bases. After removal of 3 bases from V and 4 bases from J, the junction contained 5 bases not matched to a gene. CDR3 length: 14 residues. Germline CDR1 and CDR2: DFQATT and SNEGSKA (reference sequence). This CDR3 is CSARGQGVLYEQYF. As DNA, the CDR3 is TGCAGTGCTAGGGGACAGGGGGTCCTATACGAGCAGTACTTC.

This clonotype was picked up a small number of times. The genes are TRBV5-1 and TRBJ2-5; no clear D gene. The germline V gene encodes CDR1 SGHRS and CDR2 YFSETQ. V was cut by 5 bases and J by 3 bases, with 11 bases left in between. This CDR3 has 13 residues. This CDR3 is CASSIAGKETQYF. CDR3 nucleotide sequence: TGCGCCAGCAGTATCGCAGGCAAAGAGACCCAGTACTTC. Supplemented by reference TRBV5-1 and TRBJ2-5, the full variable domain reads KAGVTQTPRYLIKTRGQQVTLSCSPISGHRSVSWYQQTPGQGLQFLFEYFSETQRNKGNFPGRFSGRQFSNSRSEMNVSTLELGDSALYLCASSIAGKETQYFGPGTRLLVL.

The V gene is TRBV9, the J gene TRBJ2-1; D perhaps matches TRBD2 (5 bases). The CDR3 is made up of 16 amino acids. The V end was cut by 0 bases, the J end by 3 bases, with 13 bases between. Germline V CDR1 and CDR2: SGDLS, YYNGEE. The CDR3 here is CASSVGERGLYNEQFF. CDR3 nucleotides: TGTGCCAGCAGCGTAGGGGAAAGAGGACTCTACAATGAGCAGTTCTTC.

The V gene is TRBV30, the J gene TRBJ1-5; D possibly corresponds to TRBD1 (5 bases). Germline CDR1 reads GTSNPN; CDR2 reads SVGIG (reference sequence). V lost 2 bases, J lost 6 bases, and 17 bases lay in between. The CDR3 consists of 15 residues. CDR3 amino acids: CAWSPPGTVVQPQHF. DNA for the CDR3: TGTGCCTGGAGTCCACCGGGGACCGTGGTTCAGCCCCAGCATTTT.

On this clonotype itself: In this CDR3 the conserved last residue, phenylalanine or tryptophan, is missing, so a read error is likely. In DNA, the CDR3 is TGTGCCAGCAGCTCCGGGCGGGAACGATACGAGCAGTACCTC. Its translation: CASSSGRERYEQYL. V and J are TRBV7-8 and TRBJ2-7; D perhaps matches TRBD2 (6 bases). The germline V and J ends were trimmed by 4 bases and 4 bases, with 14 bases remaining between them. Germline assignment: CDR1 SGHVS and CDR2 FQNEAQ. The CDR3 is 14 residues long.

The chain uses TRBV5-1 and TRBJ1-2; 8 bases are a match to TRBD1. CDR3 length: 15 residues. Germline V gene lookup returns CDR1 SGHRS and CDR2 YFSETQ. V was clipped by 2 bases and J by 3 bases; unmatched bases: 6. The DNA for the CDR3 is TGCGCCAGCAGCTTTTACGGGACAGGCCACTATGGCTACACCTTC. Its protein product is CASSFYGTGHYGYTF.

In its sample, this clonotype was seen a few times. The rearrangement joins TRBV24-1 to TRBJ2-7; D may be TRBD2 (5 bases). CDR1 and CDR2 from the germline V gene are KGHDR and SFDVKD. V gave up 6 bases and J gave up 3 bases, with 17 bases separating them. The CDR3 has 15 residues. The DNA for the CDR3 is TGTGCCACCAGTCCCAGCGGAGCGAACTTCTACGAGCAGTACTTC. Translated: CATSPSGANFYEQYF.

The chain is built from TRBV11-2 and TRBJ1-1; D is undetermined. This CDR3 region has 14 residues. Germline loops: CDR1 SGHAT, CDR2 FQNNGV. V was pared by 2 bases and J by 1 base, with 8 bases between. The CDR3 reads CASSLIEGNTEAFF. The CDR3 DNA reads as TGTGCCAGCAGCTTAATCGAGGGGAACACTGAAGCTTTCTTT.

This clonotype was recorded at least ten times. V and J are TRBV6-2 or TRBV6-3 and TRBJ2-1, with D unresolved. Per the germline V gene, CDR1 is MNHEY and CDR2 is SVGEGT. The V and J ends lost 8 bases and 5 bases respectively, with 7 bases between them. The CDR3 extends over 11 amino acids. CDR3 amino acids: CASPPHNEQFF. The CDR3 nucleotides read TGTGCCAGCCCTCCTCACAATGAGCAGTTCTTC.

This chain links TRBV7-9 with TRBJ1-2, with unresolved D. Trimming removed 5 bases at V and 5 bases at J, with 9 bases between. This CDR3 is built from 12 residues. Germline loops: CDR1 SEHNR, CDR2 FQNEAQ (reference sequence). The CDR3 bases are TGTGCCAGCAGCCCAGCACGGTATGGCTACACCTTC. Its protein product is CASSPARYGYTF.

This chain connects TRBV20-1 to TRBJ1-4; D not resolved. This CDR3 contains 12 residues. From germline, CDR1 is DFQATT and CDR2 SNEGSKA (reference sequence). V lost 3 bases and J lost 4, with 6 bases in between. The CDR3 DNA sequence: TGCAGTGCTAGGGACCTTAATGAAAAACTGTTTTTT. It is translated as CSARDLNEKLFF.

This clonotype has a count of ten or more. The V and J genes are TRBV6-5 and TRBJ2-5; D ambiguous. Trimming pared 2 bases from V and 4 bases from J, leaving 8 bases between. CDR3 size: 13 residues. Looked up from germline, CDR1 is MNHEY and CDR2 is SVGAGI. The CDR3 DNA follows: TGTGCCAGCAGTTACGGCGAACCAGAGACCCAGTACTTC. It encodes CASSYGEPETQYF.

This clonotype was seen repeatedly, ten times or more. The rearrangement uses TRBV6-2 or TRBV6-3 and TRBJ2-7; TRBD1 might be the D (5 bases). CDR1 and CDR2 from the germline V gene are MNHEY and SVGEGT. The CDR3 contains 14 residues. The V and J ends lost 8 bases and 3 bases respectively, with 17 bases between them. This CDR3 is CASHPWGQLYEQYF. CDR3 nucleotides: TGTGCCAGCCACCCTTGGGGCCAGCTCTACGAGCAGTACTTC.

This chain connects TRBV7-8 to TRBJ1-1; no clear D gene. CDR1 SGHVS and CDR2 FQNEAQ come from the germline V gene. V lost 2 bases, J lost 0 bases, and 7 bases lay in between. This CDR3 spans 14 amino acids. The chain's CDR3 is CASSLREVNTEAFF. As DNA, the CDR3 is TGTGCCAGCAGCTTAAGGGAGGTGAACACTGAAGCTTTCTTT.

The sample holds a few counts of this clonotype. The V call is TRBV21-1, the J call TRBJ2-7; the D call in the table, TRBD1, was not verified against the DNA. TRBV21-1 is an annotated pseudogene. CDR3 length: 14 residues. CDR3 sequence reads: CASSNPDRPYEQYF. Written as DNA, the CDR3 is TGTGCCAGCAGCAATCCCGACAGGCCCTACGAGCAGTACTTC.

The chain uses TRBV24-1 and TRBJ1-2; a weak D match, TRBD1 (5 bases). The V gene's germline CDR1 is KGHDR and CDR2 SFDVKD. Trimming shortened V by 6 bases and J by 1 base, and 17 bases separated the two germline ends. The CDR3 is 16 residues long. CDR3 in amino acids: CATSPRGEGDNYGYTF. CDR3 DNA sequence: TGTGCCACCAGTCCCCGGGGGGAAGGAGATAACTATGGCTACACCTTC.

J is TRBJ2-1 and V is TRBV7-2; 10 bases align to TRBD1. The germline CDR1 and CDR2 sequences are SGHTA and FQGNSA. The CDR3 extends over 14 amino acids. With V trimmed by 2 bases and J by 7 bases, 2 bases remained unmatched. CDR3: CASSLRTGGNEQFF. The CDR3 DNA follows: TGTGCCAGCAGCTTAAGGACAGGGGGAAATGAGCAGTTCTTC. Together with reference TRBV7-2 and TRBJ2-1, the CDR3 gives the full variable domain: GAGVSQSPSNKVTEKGKDVELRCDPISGHTALYWYRQSLGQGLEFLIYFQGNSAPDKSGLPSDRFSAERTGGSVSTLTIQRTQQEDSAVYLCASSLRTGGNEQFFGPGTRLTVL.

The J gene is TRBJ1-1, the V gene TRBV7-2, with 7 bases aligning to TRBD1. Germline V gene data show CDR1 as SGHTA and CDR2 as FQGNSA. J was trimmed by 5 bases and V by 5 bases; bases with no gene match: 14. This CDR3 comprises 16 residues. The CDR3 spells CASSQPPTGLGTEAFF. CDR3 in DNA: TGTGCCAGCAGCCAGCCCCCGACAGGGTTGGGAACTGAAGCTTTCTTT.